Presented here are 11 T cell receptor beta chains from one specimen sequenced in a study of chronic HIV infection and antiretroviral therapy. Each CDR3 protein gets one entry after TCRdb re-called the 5' RACE reads with MiXCR. This sample has approximately 30,000 distinct CDR3 sequences, with around 8.6% found just once. The source material was peripheral blood. The receptors originated from an adult who had HIV and had not received antiretroviral therapy, or was an uninfected healthy control (not recorded which).

Ten or more counts support this clonotype. The chain recombines TRBV18 with TRBJ2-1, with 9 nucleotides matching TRBD1. The CDR3 runs to 16 residues. V trimming: 3 bases; J trimming: 5 bases; junction bases outside the gene matches: 8. Germline V gene sequence: CDR1 KGHSH, CDR2 LQKENI. The CDR3 nucleotides read TGTGCCAGCTCACCTGGTTGGACAGGGGACGACAATGAGCAGTTCTTC. It specifies CASSPGWTGDDNEQFF.

This clonotype was picked up many times. V is TRBV14 and J is TRBJ2-1; 10 nucleotides line up with TRBD2. The CDR3 is 15 amino acids. V lost 4 bases, J lost 7 bases, and 7 bases stayed unmatched. Per germline, CDR1 SGHDN and CDR2 FVKESK. As DNA, the CDR3 is TGTGCCAGCAGCCGTCCTAGCGGGAGTGTAAATGAGCAGTTCTTC. It encodes CASSRPSGSVNEQFF.

This clonotype was picked up a small number of times. The V and J genes are TRBV29-1 and TRBJ1-5; 10 bases agree with TRBD1. Germline V gives CDR1 SQVTM, CDR2 ANQGSEA. The V segment lost 4 bases and the J segment 9 bases; nucleotides outside the gene matches: 6. The CDR3 runs 13 residues. Here the CDR3 reads CSVGDRGDGPQHF. The CDR3 nucleotides are TGCAGCGTTGGGGACAGGGGTGATGGGCCCCAGCATTTT.

Only a few counts were recorded for this clonotype. V usage is TRBV29-1 and J usage is TRBJ2-3, with D maybe TRBD2 (5 bases). Germline V gene sequence: CDR1 SQVTM, CDR2 ANQGSEA. The length of the CDR3 is 13 residues. V dropped 4 bases and J dropped 3 bases, with 11 bases sitting between them. The CDR3 reads CSVGRTGTDTQYF. DNA of the CDR3: TGCAGCGTTGGGCGGACTGGGACAGATACGCAGTATTTT.

This clonotype was counted between two and nine times. This chain joins TRBV20-1 and TRBJ2-7, with 12 bases lining up with TRBD2. Germline CDR1 reads DFQATT; CDR2 reads SNEGSKA (reference sequence). The CDR3 runs to 14 residues. Trimming removed 1 base from V and 4 bases from J; junction bases left unmatched: 2. CDR3 nucleotides: TGCAGTGCTAGAGCGACTAGCGGGAGTTACGAGCAGTACTTC. This gives the protein CSARATSGSYEQYF.

In its sample, this clonotype was seen a few times. The chain couples TRBV16 to TRBJ1-1, with a tentative D call TRBD1 (5 bases). From germline, CDR1 is KGHSY and CDR2 FQNENV. This CDR3 is built from 15 residues. The germline V and J ends were trimmed by 4 bases and 2 bases, with 14 bases remaining between them. CDR3: CASSRLSGANTEAFF. In DNA, the CDR3 is TGTGCCAGCAGCCGACTAAGCGGGGCAAACACTGAAGCTTTCTTT.

The sample holds many counts of this clonotype. The J gene is TRBJ2-6, the V gene TRBV6-5; tentative D call: TRBD2 (5 bases). The CDR3 covers 14 residues. Trimming stripped 6 bases from V and 5 bases from J, with 11 bases between. CDR1 is MNHEY, CDR2 SVGAGI, per germline. CDR3 bases: TGTGCCAGCAGAAACAGCGGCTGGGCCAACGTCCTGACTTTC. Residues: CASRNSGWANVLTF.

This clonotype showed up many times. The chain is built from TRBV20-1 and TRBJ1-5, with 8 bases lining up with TRBD1. Germline loops: CDR1 DFQATT, CDR2 SNEGSKA (reference sequence). V trimming: 5 bases; J trimming: 5 bases; junction bases outside the gene matches: 2. CDR3 size: 12 residues. CDR3 protein: CSASTGDQPQHF. The DNA of the CDR3 is TGCAGTGCTTCGACAGGGGATCAGCCCCAGCATTTT.

A few counts support this clonotype. This chain's CDR3 is CASRKANSPLHF. CDR3 nucleotides: TGTGCCAGCAGGAAAGCGAATTCACCCCTCCACTTT. This chain uses TRBV28 with TRBJ1-6, with unresolved D. The CDR3 has 12 residues. V was trimmed by 6 bases and J by 7 bases, leaving 7 bases between them. Germline V gene data show CDR1 as MDHEN and CDR2 as SYDVKM.

Ten or more counts support this clonotype. The chain links TRBV4-1 to TRBJ2-5, with TRBD2 matching 8 bases. Trimming removed 3 bases from V and 2 bases from J; junction bases left unmatched: 11. Germline lookup yields CDR1 MGHRA and CDR2 YSYEKL. The CDR3 totals 17 residues. The CDR3: CASSHPKSGSGQETQYF. In nucleotides, the CDR3 is TGCGCCAGCAGCCACCCGAAGAGCGGGAGCGGGCAAGAGACCCAGTACTTC.

This clonotype occurred a few times. The chain joins TRBV6-2 or TRBV6-3 to TRBJ1-5, with a possible D match to TRBD1 (5 bases). The germline V gene encodes CDR1 MNHEY and CDR2 SVGEGT. This CDR3 has 15 residues. V was clipped by 7 bases and J by 6 bases, with 19 bases between them. CDR3 region: CASTQGAGGIQPQHF. CDR3 coding DNA: TGTGCCAGCACTCAAGGGGCCGGGGGGATTCAGCCCCAGCATTTT.